Included here is one T cell receptor beta chain sequence, with context. The data were taken from a study of cytomegalovirus exposure and HLA in healthy donors. The PCR made use of 60 Vbeta and 13 Jbeta primers. Sequencing used immunoSEQ multiplex PCR; TCRdb keeps in-frame clones, though not all of them. The repertoire holds approximately 39,000 clones, with roughly three quarters as singletons. The source of this sequence is a man younger than 45 in good health and CMV-seronegative. Sequenced material: PBMCs.

CDR3 nucleotides: TGTGCCAGCAGTTACAACGGGGATGAAGCTTTCTTT. It codes for CASSYNGDEAFF. The chain joins TRBV6-5 to TRBJ1-1, with D hard to call. This CDR3 has 12 amino acids. Trimming removed 2 bases from V and 7 bases from J, with 8 bases in between. CDR1 is MNHEY and CDR2 is SVGAGI in the germline V gene.